The 29 T cell receptor beta chains in this list originate from one sample, sequenced in a study of OX40 agonist ivuxolimab in advanced cancers. The repertoire was sequenced with immunoSEQ multiplex PCR; TCRdb's copy has only in-frame clones and lacks some. The table has 60,000 to 100,000 clones, 80% to 95% seen once. The sample consisted of CD4+ or CD8+ T cells sorted from blood, taken in a trial of the OX40 agonist ivuxolimab. The receptors were gathered from an adult with an advanced solid tumor such as melanoma, head and neck, liver or kidney cancer.

CDR3 sequence: CASSQVYRGHGYTF. DNA of the CDR3: TGCGCCAGCAGCCAAGTGTACAGGGGGCATGGCTACACCTTC. V is TRBV4-3 and J is TRBJ1-2, with 9 bases fitting TRBD1. This CDR3 is built from 14 residues. The trim removed 1 base at V and 6 bases at J, leaving 3 bases unmatched. Germline V gene data show CDR1 as LGHNA and CDR2 as YSLEER.

This chain joins TRBV5-1 and TRBJ1-4, with TRBD1 matching over 10 bases. The CDR3 covers 15 residues. V was clipped by 4 bases and J by 5 bases; unmatched bases: 5. CDR1 and CDR2 (germline): SGHRS, YFSETQ. CDR3 amino acids: CASSLRDRGNEKLFF. For the CDR3, the DNA is TGCGCCAGCAGCCTCCGGGACAGGGGAAATGAAAAACTGTTTTTT.

V gene TRBV11-3 combines with J gene TRBJ2-2; tentative D call: TRBD2 (5 bases). V was shortened by 1 base and J by 3 bases, with 12 bases between the two germline ends. Germline CDR1 is SGHNT and CDR2 is YENEEA. The length of the CDR3 is 16 residues. The CDR3 loop reads CASSLGGWRDTGELFF. As DNA, the CDR3 is TGTGCCAGCAGCTTAGGGGGTTGGCGGGACACCGGGGAGCTGTTTTTT. Using reference TRBV11-3 and TRBJ2-2 for the parts outside the CDR3, the full variable domain is EAGVVQSPRYKIIEKKQPVAFWCNPISGHNTLYWYLQNLGQGPELLIRYENEEAVDDSQLPKDRFSAERLKGVDSTLKIQPAELGDSAVYLCASSLGGWRDTGELFFGEGSRLTVL.

This clone was detected only a few times. CDR3 bases: TGCGCCAGGCCGGACACTAGCCGCAATGAGCAGTTCTTC. Its protein product is CARPDTSRNEQFF. This sequence joins TRBV5-1 and TRBJ2-1, with D maybe TRBD2 (6 bases). This CDR3 spans 13 amino acids. Between the trimmed V and J ends, which lost 8 bases and 6 bases, there was a span of 15 bases. The germline V gene encodes CDR1 SGHRS and CDR2 YFSETQ.

The rearrangement joins TRBV7-2 to TRBJ1-5; a weak D match, TRBD1 (6 bases). Germline V CDR1 and CDR2: SGHTA, FQGNSA. The CDR3 covers 15 residues. V was clipped by 3 bases and J by 6 bases, with 15 bases between them. CDR3 nucleotides: TGTGCCAGCAGCTTGGCCGGGACAAGAGGTCAGCCCCAGCATTTT. Translating it yields CASSLAGTRGQPQHF.

The rearrangement uses TRBV4-2 and TRBJ2-7, with 9 bases fitting TRBD1. CDR1 is LGHNA, CDR2 YNFKEQ, per germline. CDR3 size: 16 residues. V gave up 3 bases and J gave up 5 bases; unmatched junction bases: 11. CDR3 amino acids: CASSQGAGQGINEQYF. As DNA, the CDR3 is TGTGCCAGCAGCCAGGGGGCCGGACAGGGGATTAACGAGCAGTACTTC.

This chain connects TRBV7-9 to TRBJ1-1; 10 positions agree with TRBD1. CDR3 length: 14 residues. V lost 5 bases, J lost 7 bases, and 7 bases stayed unmatched. Germline CDR1 SEHNR, CDR2 FQNEAQ (reference sequence). The CDR3 region is CASSKGQGSGEAFF. CDR3 DNA sequence: TGTGCCAGCAGCAAGGGACAGGGGTCGGGTGAAGCTTTCTTT.

The J gene is TRBJ2-7, the V gene TRBV9, with 12 bases fitting TRBD2. This CDR3 is 15 amino acids long. Trimming removed 1 base from V and 4 bases from J; junction bases left unmatched: 3. Germline V gene lookup returns CDR1 SGDLS and CDR2 YYNGEE. The CDR3 DNA reads as TGTGCCAGCAGCGTACGGACTAGCGGGACTTACGAGCAGTACTTC. Its protein is CASSVRTSGTYEQYF.

J is TRBJ2-5 and V is TRBV2; 9 positions agree with TRBD1. The V gene end was trimmed by 7 bases and the J gene end by 1 base; junction bases not matched to a gene: 7. CDR1 and CDR2 from the germline V gene are SNHLY and FYNNEI. This CDR3 region has 15 residues. The CDR3 reads CASNRDRVAQETQYF. The DNA of the CDR3 is TGTGCCAGCAACCGGGACAGGGTGGCCCAAGAGACCCAGTACTTC.

The chain uses TRBV7-3 and TRBJ1-1; D gene ambiguous. Germline values: CDR1 SGHTA, CDR2 FQGTGA. The CDR3 sequence is 13 residues long. V shed 2 bases and J shed 3 bases, with 7 bases lying between them. CDR3 DNA: TGTGCCAGCAGCTTAGATGAGTACACTGAAGCTTTCTTT. Translated, it gives CASSLDEYTEAFF.

J is TRBJ2-1 and V is TRBV28, with 10 bases aligning to TRBD2. The CDR3 covers 16 residues. The V segment lost 5 bases and the J segment 8 bases; nucleotides outside the gene matches: 12. CDR1 and CDR2 (germline): MDHEN, SYDVKM. In nucleotides, the CDR3 is TGTGCCAGCAGTACCTCAGCGGGAGGGCCTAAGGATGAGCAGTTCTTC. As protein: CASSTSAGGPKDEQFF.

The chain combines TRBV5-1 with TRBJ2-7, with 7 bases matching TRBD1. V lost 4 bases, J lost 6 bases, and 13 bases stayed unmatched. The CDR3 sequence is 15 residues long. Per germline, CDR1 SGHRS and CDR2 YFSETQ. The CDR3 reads CASSDGRGGVSEQYF. As DNA, the CDR3 is TGCGCCAGCAGCGACGGCCGAGGGGGCGTCAGCGAGCAGTACTTC.

This chain connects TRBV19 to TRBJ2-3, with D perhaps being TRBD1 or TRBD2 (6 bases each). Trimming removed 10 bases from V and 3 bases from J, with 23 bases in between. This CDR3 has 16 residues. Germline CDR1 reads LNHDA; CDR2 reads SQIVND (reference sequence). Here the CDR3 DNA reads TGTGCCACCCGGGGAGCGTTACAGGGAGGAACAGATACGCAGTATTTT. This sequence encodes CATRGALQGGTDTQYF.

The CDR3 DNA is TGTGCCAGCAGCTCACAGGCGAACTCCTACGAGCAGTACTTC. Translating gives CASSSQANSYEQYF. The V and J genes are TRBV7-2 and TRBJ2-7, with D tentatively TRBD1 (5 bases). V lost 4 bases, J lost 0 bases, and 10 bases lay in between. Germline values: CDR1 SGHTA, CDR2 FQGNSA. The CDR3 has 14 amino acids.

The chain employs TRBV5-6 and TRBJ1-3, with D hard to call. V lost 0 bases and J 0 bases, leaving 7 bases between the germline ends. Germline V gene sequence: CDR1 SGHDT, CDR2 YYEEEE. CDR3 length: 15 residues. The CDR3 loop reads CASSLASYSGNTIYF. The CDR3 DNA reads TGTGCCAGCAGCTTGGCGAGCTACTCTGGAAACACCATATATTTT.

This sequence joins TRBV29-1 and TRBJ2-1; D tentatively reads TRBD1 or TRBD2 (5 bases each). This CDR3 region has 16 residues. V was trimmed by 3 bases and J by 0 bases, leaving 15 bases between them. Germline-derived CDR1 and CDR2 are SQVTM and ANQGSEA. The CDR3 nucleotides read TGCAGCGTTGACACCCTAGGGACGAGCTCCTACAATGAGCAGTTCTTC. Protein product: CSVDTLGTSSYNEQFF.

The chain combines TRBV28 with TRBJ2-7; D tentatively reads TRBD1 or TRBD2 (6 bases each). V was clipped by 3 bases and J by 2 bases, with 17 bases between them. The CDR3 has 16 amino acids. Per the germline V gene, CDR1 is MDHEN and CDR2 is SYDVKM. CDR3 loop: CASSFVRGPSPYEQYF. CDR3 sequence (DNA): TGTGCCAGCAGTTTTGTCCGGGGGCCCTCTCCCTACGAGCAGTACTTC.

Points on this clone: Compared with germline, one end of the junction differs, possibly owing to a read error. V is TRBV7-8 and J is TRBJ2-1, with D tentatively TRBD2 (6 bases). This CDR3 is built from 14 residues. Germline V gene lookup returns CDR1 SGHVS and CDR2 FQNEAQ. CDR3 sequence (DNA): TGTGCCAGCAGCTTAGCGTCTAGCGCCAATCAGCAGTTCTTC. Its protein is CASSLASSANQQFF.

The genes are TRBV27 and TRBJ2-7; D remains unclear. The CDR3 has 14 residues. Trimming took off 8 bases at V and 0 bases at J, with 14 bases between the two ends. Germline CDR1 and CDR2: MNHEY and SMNVEV (reference sequence). CDR3 nucleotides: TGTGCCAGCCCGACAACATGTTTCTCCTACGAGCAGTACTTC. Translating it yields CASPTTCFSYEQYF.

This sequence joins TRBV4-3 and TRBJ2-2; the D gene could be TRBD1 or TRBD2 (5 bases each). V lost 1 base, J lost 0 bases, and 9 bases lay in between. Germline values: CDR1 LGHNA, CDR2 YSLEER. This CDR3 has 16 residues. In DNA, the CDR3 is TGCGCCAGCAGCCAAGTGGTGGGGGCGAACACCGGGGAGCTGTTTTTT. Encoded protein: CASSQVVGANTGELFF.

The rearrangement links TRBV6-5 to TRBJ1-3; D remains ambiguous. This CDR3 has 12 amino acids. The germline V and J ends were trimmed by 5 bases and 3 bases, with 5 bases remaining between them. Germline CDR1 MNHEY, CDR2 SVGAGI. The CDR3: CASSRGGNTIYF. The CDR3 DNA sequence: TGTGCCAGCAGTCGGGGTGGAAACACCATATATTTT.

The J gene is TRBJ2-5, the V gene TRBV27, with TRBD2 identical over 12 bases. V was clipped by 3 bases and J by 4 bases; unmatched bases: 3. CDR3 length equals 15 residues. Germline-derived CDR1 and CDR2 are MNHEY and SMNVEV (reference sequence). This CDR3 reads CASSLEGLAGETQYF. The DNA of the CDR3 is TGTGCCAGCAGTTTGGAGGGACTAGCGGGAGAGACCCAGTACTTC.

On this clone itself: The sample has other DNA sequences that encode this CDR3 too. This chain uses TRBV7-2 with TRBJ1-2; D might be TRBD1 (6 bases). The CDR3 consists of 13 residues. Germline-derived CDR1 and CDR2 are SGHTA and FQGNSA. V lost 1 base to trimming and J lost 3 bases, with 6 bases between them. The CDR3 DNA reads TGTGCCAGCAGCTTAGACAGGGACTATGGCTACACCTTC. It encodes CASSLDRDYGYTF.

The genes are TRBV27 and TRBJ2-3; 11 bases match TRBD2. The junction had 4 bases not matched to a gene; V was cut back by 5 bases and J by 0 bases. The CDR3 is made up of 16 amino acids. Germline CDR1 reads MNHEY; CDR2 reads SMNVEV (reference sequence). The DNA of the CDR3 is TGTGCCAGCAGTGAGGGACTAGCGGCTAGCACAGATACGCAGTATTTT. This translates into CASSEGLAASTDTQYF.

The chain carries TRBV28 and TRBJ1-2; 8 nucleotides align to TRBD1. V shed 4 bases and J 1 base; nucleotides not matched to a gene: 8. The CDR3 has 16 amino acids. Germline-derived CDR1 and CDR2 are MDHEN and SYDVKM. The CDR3: CASSSASGGLNYGYTF. The CDR3 coding sequence is TGTGCCAGCAGTTCAGCATCAGGGGGCCTTAACTATGGCTACACCTTC.

This rearrangement joins TRBV5-4 to TRBJ2-5; D is uncertain. The germline gives CDR1 SGHNT, CDR2 YYREEE (reference sequence). The V and J ends lost 1 base and 0 bases respectively, with 7 bases between them. The length of the CDR3 is 14 residues. The CDR3 sequence: CASSLTTNQETQYF. For the CDR3, the DNA is TGTGCCAGCAGCTTGACTACAAACCAAGAGACCCAGTACTTC.

The chain links TRBV9 to TRBJ2-1, with D possibly TRBD2 on 6 matching bases. CDR1 SGDLS and CDR2 YYNGEE come from the germline V gene. The CDR3 has 14 residues. V shed 2 bases and J shed 6 bases, with 12 bases lying between them. This CDR3 reads CASSVGDSRNEQFF. In DNA form, the CDR3 reads TGTGCCAGCAGCGTGGGGGACTCGCGCAATGAGCAGTTCTTC.

The rearrangement uses TRBV9 and TRBJ1-1; D call uncertain. The CDR3 loop spans 11 amino acids. V was cut by 7 bases and J by 6 bases, with 10 bases left in between. From germline, CDR1 is SGDLS and CDR2 YYNGEE. The CDR3 is CASGMGSEAFF. DNA of the CDR3: TGTGCCAGCGGGATGGGGTCTGAAGCTTTCTTT.

This chain connects TRBV28 to TRBJ2-7, with D perhaps TRBD2 (6 bases). Germline CDR1 and CDR2: MDHEN and SYDVKM. The CDR3 consists of 15 residues. Trimming took off 2 bases at V and 3 bases at J, with 14 bases between the two ends. In DNA, the CDR3 is TGTGCCAGCAGTTTACGCGGGACGCCCTACTACGAGCAGTACTTC. It translates to CASSLRGTPYYEQYF.